Listed below are T cell receptor beta chains from one sample, sequenced in a study of spatial heterogeneity in lung cancer. Via MiXCR, TCRdb re-called the 5' RACE reads, giving one row per CDR3 protein. The data show 60,000 to 90,000 distinct CDR3 sequences, approximately 8% seen once. The material sequenced was PBMCs, taken at surgery. These TCRs come from a male donor with early-stage non-small cell lung cancer. Both conserved end residues are part of each CDR3. A D gene is named only where the DNA matches it firmly.

D gene | J gene | V gene | CDR3 protein
TRBD2 | TRBJ2-1 | TRBV20-1 | CSAFPQVESGVYNEQFF
. | TRBJ2-7 | TRBV14 | CASSPAPQGEQYF
. | TRBJ1-1 | TRBV6-5 | CASSYQGGTEAFF
. | TRBJ2-7 | TRBV7-6 | CASSFRDTREQYF
. | TRBJ2-3 | TRBV3-1 | CASSLRRHTDTQYF
. | TRBJ2-3 | TRBV20-1 | CSAQGPTDTQYF
. | TRBJ2-5 | TRBV27 | CASSLYGQETQYF
. | TRBJ2-1 | TRBV29-1 | CSCLSAARGSEQFF
. | TRBJ1-1 | TRBV5-1 | CASSFSTGPGTEAFF
. | TRBJ1-2 | TRBV12-3/TRBV12-4 | CASRRAGIQYADTF
TRBD2 | TRBJ2-2 | TRBV4-2 | CASSQSLAGGDTGELFF
. | TRBJ2-1 | TRBV7-2 | CASSLSTSNEQFF
. | TRBJ2-1 | TRBV6-5 | CASRGRDYNEQFF
. | TRBJ1-5 | TRBV7-9 | CASQAGFNQPQHF
. | TRBJ2-3 | TRBV12-3/TRBV12-4 | CASSLRQPDTQYF
. | TRBJ2-3 | TRBV3-1 | CASSHFTDTQYF
. | TRBJ1-1 | TRBV12-3/TRBV12-4 | CASSFRANTEAFF
. | TRBJ1-1 | TRBV6-5 | CASKNRRGATEAFF